The rows below give T cell receptor beta chains drawn from one sample of a study of technical replicates of blood from several donors. Profiled with immunoSEQ multiplex PCR; TCRdb holds only in-frame clones, not every one. The sample records 85,000 to 100,000 clones, over 85% being singletons. The sample consisted of T cells isolated from PBMCs. The receptors here all came from a human donor in good health. Both conserved end residues are part of each CDR3. The D gene is left open where the match is weak. Clone size is stated in some rows and not others, as once, few, many or a class when expanded.

cdr3_length,j_call,v_call,clone_size,d_call,cdr3_aa,cdr3_nt
15,TRBJ2-3,TRBV25-1,.,TRBD1,CASSVDRGSRDTQYF,TGTGCCAGCAGTGTAGACAGGGGCAGTCGAGATACGCAGTATTTT
14,TRBJ2-7,TRBV7-9,.,.,CASSLIPGSYEQYF,TGTGCCAGCAGCTTGATCCCAGGGTCCTACGAGCAGTACTTC
14,TRBJ1-6,TRBV7-9,.,TRBD1,CASSLRQGTSPLHF,TGTGCCAGCAGCTTAAGACAGGGCACTTCACCCCTCCACTTT
15,TRBJ2-5,TRBV5-1,.,.,CASSRRGNSQETQYF,TGCGCCAGCAGCCGTAGGGGAAATTCACAAGAGACCCAGTACTTC
15,TRBJ2-6,TRBV19,.,.,CASSLTISGANVLTF,TGTGCCAGTAGCCTAACTATCTCTGGGGCCAACGTCCTGACTTTC
13,TRBJ1-3,TRBV27,.,.,CASKLSSGNTIYF,TGTGCCAGCAAACTAAGCTCTGGAAACACCATATATTTT
12,TRBJ1-1,TRBV29-1,.,.,CSVEDSNTEAFF,TGCAGCGTTGAGGACTCGAACACTGAAGCTTTCTTT
15,TRBJ2-4,TRBV30,.,TRBD2,CAPNRVGGRVIIQYF,TGTGCCCCCAATAGGGTCGGCGGGAGGGTTATCATTCAGTACTTC
11,TRBJ1-1,TRBV28,.,.,CASSFTGEAFF,TGTGCCAGCAGCTTTACAGGGGAAGCTTTCTTT
16,TRBJ1-1,TRBV5-4,.,TRBD1,CASSLAPGQLNTEAFF,TGTGCCAGCAGCTTGGCCCCGGGACAGCTGAACACTGAAGCTTTCTTT
14,TRBJ1-5,TRBV4-1,.,TRBD1,CASSPRGPGQPQHF,TGCGCCAGCAGCCCGAGGGGGCCAGGTCAGCCCCAGCATTTT
15,TRBJ2-2,TRBV27,.,.,CATGRGGVVAGELFF,TGTGCCACTGGGAGGGGGGGCGTCGTAGCCGGGGAGCTGTTTTTT
14,TRBJ2-1,TRBV4-1,.,.,CASSQEGRTREQFF,TGCGCCAGCAGCCAAGAAGGGAGGACGCGTGAGCAGTTCTTC
15,TRBJ2-7,TRBV5-1,once,TRBD2,CASSEGLAVGYEQYF,TGCGCCAGCAGCGAGGGACTAGCGGTGGGATACGAGCAGTACTTC
16,TRBJ2-2,TRBV29-1,.,.,CSGSWTATDGAGELFF,TGCAGCGGATCCTGGACAGCAACGGATGGGGCCGGGGAGCTGTTTTTT
17,TRBJ2-7,TRBV13,.,TRBD1,CASRPPSGTGHSYEQYF,TGTGCCAGCAGGCCACCCTCCGGGACAGGGCACTCCTACGAGCAGTACTTC
13,TRBJ1-1,TRBV28,.,.,CASSLSGGAEAFF,TGTGCCAGCAGTTTATCCGGAGGGGCTGAAGCTTTCTTT
14,TRBJ2-3,TRBV7-6,.,.,CASSPVYSTDTQYF,TGTGCCAGCAGTCCGGTTTATAGCACAGATACGCAGTATTTT
15,TRBJ2-6,TRBV6-5,.,.,CASRLYLTGANVLTF,TGTGCCAGCAGACTATACCTTACTGGGGCCAACGTCCTGACTTTC
14,TRBJ2-5,TRBV6-1,.,TRBD1,CASVYRGMGETQYF,TGTGCCAGCGTCTACAGGGGGATGGGGGAGACCCAGTACTTC
14,TRBJ1-4,TRBV2,.,.,CASGGVATNEKLFF,TGTGCCAGTGGGGGGGTTGCAACTAATGAAAAACTGTTTTTT
15,TRBJ2-7,TRBV6-5,.,TRBD1,CASSRPGQGAREQYF,TGTGCCAGCAGTCGGCCGGGACAGGGGGCTCGGGAGCAGTACTTC
16,TRBJ1-6,TRBV6-6,.,TRBD1,CASSYGQGRTNSPLHF,TGTGCCAGCAGTTACGGACAGGGGAGGACTAATTCACCCCTCCACTTT
18,TRBJ2-1,TRBV5-1,.,.,CASSFRTGRDSSYNEQFF,TGCGCCAGCAGCTTCCGGACGGGTCGCGACAGCTCCTACAATGAGCAGTTCTTC
15,TRBJ2-4,TRBV2,.,.,CASRTGYGAKNIQYF,TGTGCCAGCAGAACAGGCTACGGGGCCAAAAACATTCAGTACTTC
15,TRBJ2-3,TRBV2,.,TRBD2,CASRTLAASTDTQYF,TGTGCCAGCAGGACTCTAGCGGCTAGCACAGATACGCAGTATTTT
13,TRBJ1-5,TRBV27,.,TRBD1,CASSRQGTQPQHF,TGTGCCAGCAGCCGACAGGGGACTCAGCCCCAGCATTTT
15,TRBJ2-2,TRBV5-4,.,TRBD1,CASSFLQGAAGELFF,TGTGCCAGCAGCTTTCTGCAGGGGGCGGCCGGGGAGCTGTTTTTT
17,TRBJ2-1,TRBV30,.,TRBD2,CAWSPSSGRARGREQFF,TGTGCCTGGAGTCCCTCTAGCGGGAGGGCCAGGGGCCGTGAGCAGTTCTTC
15,TRBJ2-1,TRBV6-1,.,TRBD2,CASSDRADGGRPGFF,TGTGCCAGCAGTGACAGGGCGGACGGCGGGAGACCGGGGTTCTTC
15,TRBJ1-6,TRBV9,.,.,CASGGGSANNSPLHF,TGTGCCAGCGGGGGGGGGTCAGCAAATAATTCACCCCTCCACTTT
15,TRBJ1-1,TRBV7-9,once,.,CASSLLAGRNTEAFF,TGTGCCAGCAGCTTACTCGCGGGGCGGAACACTGAAGCTTTCTTT
17,TRBJ1-6,TRBV6-4,.,.,CASSGGRGWPYNSPLHF,TGTGCCAGCAGTGGGGGCAGGGGCTGGCCCTATAATTCACCCCTCCACTTT
18,TRBJ2-3,TRBV13,.,.,CASSPSVGGRGGTDTQYF,TGTGCCAGCAGCCCCAGCGTCGGCGGGAGAGGGGGGACAGATACGCAGTATTTT
14,TRBJ1-5,TRBV7-2,.,TRBD1,CASRGGTGWQPQHF,TGTGCCAGCAGGGGGGGGACAGGTTGGCAGCCCCAGCATTTT
15,TRBJ1-2,TRBV5-1,.,TRBD1,CASSLAGQGVFGYTF,TGCGCCAGCAGCTTAGCCGGACAGGGAGTATTTGGCTACACCTTC